These 30 T cell receptor beta chains originate from one sample sequenced in a study of blood T cell repertoires in COVID-19. Libraries were prepared by immunoSEQ multiplex PCR; TCRdb keeps only in-frame clonotypes and omits some of them. The sample gives 270,000 or so clones, around 86% of which show up once; about 2.6% is in the top ten. Material for sequencing was PBMCs or T cells enriched from blood (not recorded which). These receptor sequences come from a woman aged 18-29 years who had recovered from COVID-19.

This sequence joins TRBV25-1 and TRBJ1-5; D not certain. The CDR3 is made up of 13 amino acids. Germline CDR1 MGHDK, CDR2 SYGVNS. The V gene lost 0 bases and the J gene lost 4 bases, with 4 bases spanning the gap. DNA for the CDR3: TGTGCCAGCAGTGAATATGAGAATCAGCCCCAGCATTTT. Translated: CASSEYENQPQHF.

The chain combines TRBV30 with TRBJ1-2; D remains unclear. V lost 7 bases and J 4 bases, leaving 16 bases between the germline ends. Per the germline V gene, CDR1 is GTSNPN and CDR2 is SVGIG (reference sequence). This CDR3 spans 13 amino acids. The CDR3, as DNA: TGTGCCTACCTTCAGAGTAGCGGCTATGGCTACACCTTC. The encoded protein is CAYLQSSGYGYTF. Using reference TRBV30 and TRBJ1-2 for the parts outside the CDR3, the full variable domain is SQTIHQWPATLVQPVGSPLSLECTVEGTSNPNLYWYRQAAGRGLQLLFYSVGIGQISSEVPQNLSASRPQDRQFILSSKKLLLSDSGFYLCAYLQSSGYGYTFGSGTRLTVV.

The J gene is TRBJ2-2, the V gene TRBV6-1; 12 bases align to TRBD2. The CDR3 totals 17 residues. Germline CDR1 and CDR2: MNHNS and SASEGT. Unmatched junction bases numbered 6, after V lost 4 bases and J lost 3 bases. CDR3 in DNA: TGTGCCAGCAGTGCACGGCTAGCGGGAGGGCACACCGGGGAGCTGTTTTTT. Its translation: CASSARLAGGHTGELFF.

The rearrangement joins TRBV27 to TRBJ1-4; 10 nucleotides align to TRBD1. Germline loops: CDR1 MNHEY, CDR2 SMNVEV (reference sequence). V dropped 7 bases and J dropped 0; count of bases not matched to a gene: 11. CDR3 length: 18 amino acids. CDR3 sequence reads: CASIPGTGDWATNEKLFF. The CDR3 bases are TGTGCCAGCATCCCCGGGACAGGGGATTGGGCAACTAATGAAAAACTGTTTTTT.

The genes are TRBV27 and TRBJ2-1, with a weak D call TRBD1 (6 bases). V was cut by 5 bases and J by 4 bases, with 9 bases left in between. The CDR3 runs 13 residues. Germline V gene sequence: CDR1 MNHEY, CDR2 SMNVEV (reference sequence). CDR3 protein: CASSITGYNEQFF. The CDR3 DNA is TGTGCCAGCAGTATTACAGGGTACAATGAGCAGTTCTTC.

This chain uses TRBV5-1 with TRBJ2-1, with D possibly being TRBD2 (5 bases). The CDR3 runs to 15 residues. CDR1 SGHRS and CDR2 YFSETQ come from the germline V gene. V lost 2 bases and J lost 7, with 16 bases in between. The CDR3 DNA follows: TGCGCCAGCAGCTTAACTAGTTTGGCCACGAATGAGCAGTTCTTC. This gives the protein CASSLTSLATNEQFF.

CDR3 sequence: CASSRTDSANEKLFF. CDR3 nucleotides: TGCGCCAGCAGCCGAACGGACAGCGCCAATGAAAAACTGTTTTTT. This chain uses TRBV5-1 with TRBJ1-4; perhaps TRBD1 as D (6 bases). Germline CDR1 and CDR2: SGHRS and YFSETQ. This CDR3 has 15 residues. V was clipped by 4 bases and J by 5 bases, with 15 bases between them. Drawing the rest from reference TRBV5-1 and TRBJ1-4, the complete variable domain is KAGVTQTPRYLIKTRGQQVTLSCSPISGHRSVSWYQQTPGQGLQFLFEYFSETQRNKGNFPGRFSGRQFSNSRSEMNVSTLELGDSALYLCASSRTDSANEKLFFGSGTQLSVL.

The rearrangement joins TRBV19 to TRBJ2-7; 10 nucleotides match TRBD1. The CDR3 contains 16 residues. The germline gives CDR1 LNHDA, CDR2 SQIVND (reference sequence). Losses at the gene ends were 2 bases for V and 2 bases for J; bases not matched to a gene: 6. CDR3 residues: CASSIYSGQGPYEQYF. In nucleotides, the CDR3 is TGTGCCAGTAGTATATACTCGGGACAGGGGCCCTACGAGCAGTACTTC.

The chain couples TRBV9 to TRBJ1-3; D is ambiguous. There are 16 residues in the CDR3. Germline-derived CDR1 and CDR2 are SGDLS and YYNGEE. Between the trimmed V and J ends, which lost 3 bases and 0 bases, there was a span of 13 bases. The CDR3: CASSGILEYSGNTIYF. In nucleotides, the CDR3 is TGTGCCAGCAGCGGAATACTAGAGTACTCTGGAAACACCATATATTTT.

This clone turned up a few times. The J gene is TRBJ1-4, the V gene TRBV4-1; maybe TRBD1 (6 bases). CDR3 length: 13 residues. V gave up 4 bases and J gave up 8 bases, with 11 bases separating them. CDR1 and CDR2 (germline): MGHRA, YSYEKL. The CDR3 nucleotides are TGCGCCAGCAGCCTACAGGGTAGAGAAAAACTGTTTTTT. Residues: CASSLQGREKLFF.

The chain combines TRBV30 with TRBJ1-2, with 9 bases that match TRBD1. Per the germline V gene, CDR1 is GTSNPN and CDR2 is SVGIG (reference sequence). The CDR3 runs to 16 residues. J was trimmed by 4 bases and V by 2 bases; bases with no gene match: 11. CDR3 nucleotides: TGTGCCTGGAGTCAAACCGGGACAGGGCGATCCTATGGCTACACCTTC. It codes for CAWSQTGTGRSYGYTF.

This sequence joins TRBV7-2 and TRBJ1-1; maybe TRBD1 (5 bases). Germline V gene data show CDR1 as SGHTA and CDR2 as FQGNSA. The ends were cut back, 2 bases at V and 8 bases at J, with 9 bases in the middle. The CDR3 contains 12 residues. The DNA for the CDR3 is TGTGCCAGCAGCTTATCTTACAGGGAAGCTTTCTTT. This gives the protein CASSLSYREAFF.

This chain uses TRBV19 with TRBJ2-1; no clear D gene. Germline CDR1 is LNHDA and CDR2 is SQIVND (reference sequence). V lost 6 bases, J lost 4 bases, and 7 bases lay in between. The CDR3 covers 12 residues. As DNA, the CDR3 is TGTGCCAGTAGGGCAGGATACAATGAGCAGTTCTTC. Translation: CASRAGYNEQFF.

The gene calls are TRBV6-5 and TRBJ2-1, with D unresolved. Trimming removed 4 bases from V and 6 bases from J, with 13 bases in between. This CDR3 region has 14 residues. Germline V gene lookup returns CDR1 MNHEY and CDR2 SVGAGI. The CDR3 loop reads CASSFSGSSNEQFF. CDR3 DNA sequence: TGTGCCAGCAGTTTCTCTGGTAGCAGCAATGAGCAGTTCTTC.

This rearrangement joins TRBV3-1 (or the pseudogene TRBV3-2) to TRBJ1-1; D is unresolved. The CDR3 loop spans 13 amino acids. The germline V and J ends were trimmed by 2 bases and 6 bases, with 10 bases remaining between them. Germline-derived CDR1 and CDR2 are LGHDT and YNNKEL (reference sequence). Here the CDR3 reads CASSQRHPAEAFF. The CDR3 nucleotides are TGTGCCAGCAGCCAACGTCACCCAGCTGAAGCTTTCTTT.

V usage is TRBV7-8 and J usage is TRBJ2-3; TRBD1 matches at 10 bases. Per the germline V gene, CDR1 is SGHVS and CDR2 is FQNEAQ. CDR3 length: 20 residues. The V gene end was trimmed by 5 bases and the J gene end by 6 bases; junction bases not matched to a gene: 23. CDR3 protein: CASSPRQLRGTGDNVDTQYF. In nucleotides, the CDR3 is TGTGCCAGCAGCCCACGGCAACTAAGAGGGACAGGGGATAATGTTGATACGCAGTATTTT.

This chain links TRBV4-3 with TRBJ1-1, with D unclear. Per germline, CDR1 LGHNA and CDR2 YSLEER. CDR3 length: 14 residues. The V end lost 5 bases, the J end lost 3 bases, and 13 bases lay between the germline ends. In nucleotides, the CDR3 is TGCGCCAGCAGCTCCACCGGGAGGGACACTGAAGCTTTCTTT. It specifies CASSSTGRDTEAFF.

The rearrangement links TRBV4-1 to TRBJ2-3, with 9 bases that match TRBD2. Germline V gives CDR1 MGHRA, CDR2 YSYEKL. V lost 0 bases and J lost 1; bases outside the gene matches: 2. CDR3 length: 16 amino acids. This CDR3 reads CASSQEQRGGTDTQYF. CDR3 bases: TGCGCCAGCAGCCAAGAACAGCGGGGGGGCACAGATACGCAGTATTTT.

J is TRBJ2-4 and V is TRBV5-1; TRBD1 matches 7 bases. This CDR3 region has 16 residues. CDR1 and CDR2 from the germline V gene are SGHRS and YFSETQ. J was trimmed by 1 base and V by 1 base; bases with no gene match: 5. CDR3 protein: CASSLSGGEAKNIQYF. In nucleotides, the CDR3 is TGCGCCAGCAGCTTGTCAGGGGGTGAGGCCAAAAACATTCAGTACTTC.

This clone occurred a few times. The V gene is TRBV19, the J gene TRBJ1-6; D gene unclear. CDR1 and CDR2 (germline): LNHDA, SQIVND (reference sequence). V dropped 5 bases and J dropped 0 bases, with 8 bases sitting between them. The CDR3 spans 15 residues. The CDR3 region has the DNA TGTGCCAGTAGTTTACAGAGCTCCTATAATTCACCCCTCCACTTT. This encodes CASSLQSSYNSPLHF.

The gene calls are TRBV12-3 or TRBV12-4 and TRBJ1-3; D is undetermined. This CDR3 region has 12 residues. Trimming removed 8 bases from V and 2 bases from J, with 7 bases in between. The CDR3 protein is CASARAGNTIYF. CDR3 coding DNA: TGTGCCAGCGCGAGGGCTGGAAACACCATATATTTT.

The chain recombines TRBV30 with TRBJ1-5; D call uncertain. Trimming removed 3 bases at V and 5 bases at J, with 8 bases between. The CDR3 runs to 12 residues. The germline gives CDR1 GTSNPN, CDR2 SVGIG (reference sequence). The CDR3 sequence: CAWSSGYQPQHF. Written as DNA, the CDR3 is TGTGCCTGGAGCTCAGGTTATCAGCCCCAGCATTTT.

This chain joins TRBV5-1 and TRBJ1-2, with a possible D match to TRBD1 (6 bases). Germline assignment: CDR1 SGHRS and CDR2 YFSETQ. The length of the CDR3 is 16 residues. Trimming left V 4 bases short and J 6 bases short, with 22 bases between. The CDR3: CASSPGDRDKRNGYTF. CDR3 sequence (DNA): TGCGCCAGCAGCCCAGGGGACCGGGACAAAAGGAATGGCTACACCTTC. Full variable domain (rest looked up from reference TRBV5-1 and TRBJ1-2): KAGVTQTPRYLIKTRGQQVTLSCSPISGHRSVSWYQQTPGQGLQFLFEYFSETQRNKGNFPGRFSGRQFSNSRSEMNVSTLELGDSALYLCASSPGDRDKRNGYTFGSGTRLTVV.

The gene calls are TRBV5-6 and TRBJ2-1; D gene ambiguous. From germline, CDR1 is SGHDT and CDR2 YYEEEE. This CDR3 region has 13 residues. The germline V and J ends were trimmed by 0 bases and 7 bases, with 8 bases remaining between them. CDR3 DNA: TGTGCCAGCAGCTTGGATTTAGCAAATGAGCAGTTCTTC. Translated: CASSLDLANEQFF. Drawing the rest from reference TRBV5-6 and TRBJ2-1, the complete variable domain is DAGVTQSPTHLIKTRGQQVTLRCSPKSGHDTVSWYQQALGQGPQFIFQYYEEEERQRGNFPDRFSGHQFPNYSSELNVNALLLGDSALYLCASSLDLANEQFFGPGTRLTVL.

The CDR3 DNA sequence: TGTGCCTGGAGGGTCCCGGGACAGGGGCCGTTTTCTAATGAGCAGTTCTTC. Protein product: CAWRVPGQGPFSNEQFF. This chain connects TRBV30 to TRBJ2-1, with 10 nucleotides matching TRBD1. CDR1 is GTSNPN and CDR2 is SVGIG in the germline V gene (reference sequence). Trimming cost V 3 bases and J 7 bases; bases outside gene matches: 15. This CDR3 region has 17 residues.

This clone has more than one count but fewer than ten. The genes are TRBV19 and TRBJ1-5; D possibly corresponds to TRBD1 (5 bases). This CDR3 has 12 residues. CDR1 and CDR2 from the germline V gene are LNHDA and SQIVND (reference sequence). V lost 3 bases and J lost 9, with 9 bases in between. The CDR3: CASSMGGGPQHF. CDR3 sequence (DNA): TGTGCCAGTAGTATGGGGGGAGGGCCCCAGCATTTT.

V gene TRBV9 combines with J gene TRBJ2-1; D might be TRBD2 (5 bases). Per germline, CDR1 SGDLS and CDR2 YYNGEE. With 0 bases removed from V and 0 bases from J, the gap between germline ends came to 7 bases. The CDR3 covers 15 residues. This chain's CDR3 is CASSVVGISYNEQFF. In DNA, the CDR3 is TGTGCCAGCAGCGTAGTCGGGATCTCCTACAATGAGCAGTTCTTC.

The chain employs TRBV29-1 and TRBJ2-7, with 11 nucleotides matching TRBD2. Germline V gene lookup returns CDR1 SQVTM and CDR2 ANQGSEA. The CDR3 loop spans 16 amino acids. V dropped 8 bases and J dropped 1; count of bases not matched to a gene: 13. The CDR3 nucleotides are TGCAGCTCCAACCAGGGTAGCGGGAGGGGATCCTACGAGCAGTACTTC. It translates to CSSNQGSGRGSYEQYF.

The chain uses TRBV7-9 and TRBJ2-7, with D possibly matching TRBD1 (6 bases). The CDR3 has 13 amino acids. Germline loops: CDR1 SEHNR, CDR2 FQNEAQ (reference sequence). Trimming took off 6 bases at V and 5 bases at J, with 14 bases between the two ends. The CDR3 DNA reads as TGTGCCAGCAGTCACCCAGACAGGAACGAGCAGTACTTC. The encoded protein is CASSHPDRNEQYF.

This chain joins TRBV24-1 and TRBJ1-5; D uncertain. The CDR3 sequence is 16 residues long. Trimming pared 2 bases from V and 2 bases from J, leaving 12 bases between. CDR1 is KGHDR, CDR2 SFDVKD, per germline. The CDR3 coding sequence is TGTGCCACCAGTGATTCGGAGGGTGGTGGCAATCAGCCCCAGCATTTT. Translating gives CATSDSEGGGNQPQHF.